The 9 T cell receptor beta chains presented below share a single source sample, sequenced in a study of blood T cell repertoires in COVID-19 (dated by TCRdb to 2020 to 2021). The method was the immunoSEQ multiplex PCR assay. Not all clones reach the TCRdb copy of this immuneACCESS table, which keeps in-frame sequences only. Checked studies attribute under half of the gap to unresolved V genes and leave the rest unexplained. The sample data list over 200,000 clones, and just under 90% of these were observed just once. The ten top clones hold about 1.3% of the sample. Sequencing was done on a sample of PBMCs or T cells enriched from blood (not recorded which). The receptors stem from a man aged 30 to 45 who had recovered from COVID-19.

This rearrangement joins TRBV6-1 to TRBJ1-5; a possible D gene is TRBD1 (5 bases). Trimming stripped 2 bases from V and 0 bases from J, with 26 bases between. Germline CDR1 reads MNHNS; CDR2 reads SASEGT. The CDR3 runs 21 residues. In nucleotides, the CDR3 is TGTGCCAGCAGTGAAATCTATCAGGGTCCTGGGGCTCCGTATAGCAATCAGCCCCAGCATTTT. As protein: CASSEIYQGPGAPYSNQPQHF.

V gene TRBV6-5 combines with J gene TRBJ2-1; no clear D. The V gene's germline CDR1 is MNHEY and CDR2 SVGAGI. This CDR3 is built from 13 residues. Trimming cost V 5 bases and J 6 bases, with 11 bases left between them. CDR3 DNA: TGTGCCAGCAGTCGCCTATCTAGCAATGAGCAGTTCTTC. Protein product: CASSRLSSNEQFF.

The CDR3 spells CASSVDPGGAYNEQFF. As DNA, the CDR3 is TGTGCCAGCAGCGTAGATCCTGGCGGTGCCTACAATGAGCAGTTCTTC. The chain carries TRBV9 and TRBJ2-1; no clear D gene. From germline, CDR1 is SGDLS and CDR2 YYNGEE. The CDR3 covers 16 residues. The germline V and J ends were trimmed by 0 bases and 2 bases, with 12 bases remaining between them.

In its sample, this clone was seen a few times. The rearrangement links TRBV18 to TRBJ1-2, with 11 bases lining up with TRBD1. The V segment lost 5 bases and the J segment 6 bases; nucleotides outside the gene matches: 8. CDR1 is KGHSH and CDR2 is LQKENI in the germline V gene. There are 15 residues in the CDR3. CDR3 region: CASSERTGGEDGYTF. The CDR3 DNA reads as TGTGCCAGCTCAGAAAGGACAGGGGGCGAGGATGGCTACACCTTC.

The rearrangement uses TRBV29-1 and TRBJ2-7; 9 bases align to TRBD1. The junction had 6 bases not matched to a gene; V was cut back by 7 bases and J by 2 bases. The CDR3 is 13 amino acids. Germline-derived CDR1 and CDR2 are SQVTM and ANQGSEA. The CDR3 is CSAGTGTTYEQYF. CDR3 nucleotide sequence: TGCAGCGCTGGGACAGGGACGACCTACGAGCAGTACTTC.

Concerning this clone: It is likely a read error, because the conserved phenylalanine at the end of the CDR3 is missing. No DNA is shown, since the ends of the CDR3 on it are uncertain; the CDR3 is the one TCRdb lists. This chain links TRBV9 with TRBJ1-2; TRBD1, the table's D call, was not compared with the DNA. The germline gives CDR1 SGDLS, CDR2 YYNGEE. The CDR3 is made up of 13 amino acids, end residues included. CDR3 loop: CASSAGTGLWLHL.

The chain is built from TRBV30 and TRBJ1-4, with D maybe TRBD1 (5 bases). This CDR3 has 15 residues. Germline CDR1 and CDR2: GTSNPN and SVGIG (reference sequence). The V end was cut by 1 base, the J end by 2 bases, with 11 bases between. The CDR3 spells CAWSAGFRTNEKLFF. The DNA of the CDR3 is TGTGCCTGGAGTGCAGGGTTTCGGACTAATGAAAAACTGTTTTTT. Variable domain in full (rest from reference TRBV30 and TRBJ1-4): SQTIHQWPATLVQPVGSPLSLECTVEGTSNPNLYWYRQAAGRGLQLLFYSVGIGQISSEVPQNLSASRPQDRQFILSSKKLLLSDSGFYLCAWSAGFRTNEKLFFGSGTQLSVL.

CDR3 DNA sequence: TGTGCCAGTAGCATCGACAGGGGTCGGAATGAGCAGTTCTTC. Protein: CASSIDRGRNEQFF. The V call is TRBV19, the J call TRBJ2-1; 8 bases fit TRBD1. The V gene's germline CDR1 is LNHDA and CDR2 SQIVND (reference sequence). There are 14 residues in the CDR3. Germline trimming cut 6 bases from V and 7 bases from J; bases unmatched to any gene: 8.

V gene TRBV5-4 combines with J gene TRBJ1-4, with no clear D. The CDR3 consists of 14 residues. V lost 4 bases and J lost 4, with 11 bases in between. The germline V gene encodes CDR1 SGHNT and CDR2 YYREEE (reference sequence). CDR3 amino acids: CASSTGPFNEKLFF. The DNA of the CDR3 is TGTGCCAGCAGCACGGGTCCCTTTAATGAAAAACTGTTTTTT.